The rows below give T cell receptor beta chains drawn from one sample of a study of Ad26.COV2.S vaccination and SARS-CoV-2 variants. Using immunoSEQ multiplex PCR, the repertoire was profiled, and TCRdb retains in-frame clones only, with some absent. The sample includes approximately 280,000 clones, approximately 89% of them seen just once. The starting material was peripheral blood, obtained in a trial of Ad26.COV2.S vaccine versus placebo. These receptor sequences come from a person aged 18-60 years who received the Ad26.COV2.S COVID-19 vaccine or a placebo. Each CDR3 is given with its conserved first and last residue.

>TRBJ1-5|TRBV12-3/TRBV12-4
CASGGQIHQPQHF
>TRBJ1-3|TRBV25-1
CASRPTGYNSGNTIYF
>TRBJ2-3|TRBV19
CASSIRAGGVDTQYF
>TRBJ1-1|TRBV15
CATSRDYPGQVNTEAFF
>TRBJ1-2|TRBV12-3/TRBV12-4
CASSLRGNYGYTF
>TRBJ2-7|TRBV3-1/TRBV3-2
CASSQERGVYEQYF
>TRBJ2-1|TRBV7-8
CASSPGTGATDNEQFF
>TRBJ1-4|TRBV12-3/TRBV12-4
CASSLRGDEKLFF
>TRBJ2-3|TRBV6-6
CASTGSGRDTDTQYF
>TRBJ2-1|TRBV13
CASSQGLAPNNEQFF
>TRBJ1-2|TRBV7-2
CASSSLQGSGGYTF
>TRBJ1-1|TRBV6-5
CATLREGMNTEAFF
>TRBJ1-2|TRBV9
CASSGDSSNYGYTF
>TRBJ1-1|TRBV3-1/TRBV3-2
CASSHRSEGGTEAFF
>TRBJ1-1|TRBV29-1
CSVEARLVNTEAFF
>TRBJ1-2|TRBV12-2
CASRLEDRGLGYGYTF
>TRBJ2-1|TRBV6-1
CASSESLVEQFF
>TRBJ1-1|TRBV28
CASSPPWGTEAFF
>TRBJ1-5|TRBV6-1
CASSDLRDQPQHF
>TRBJ2-3|TRBV11-3
CASSPTRGTDTQYF
>TRBJ2-7|TRBV6-1
CASSEIPGQGYEQYF
>TRBJ2-2|TRBV3-1/TRBV3-2
CASSRNRGGELFF
>TRBJ1-1|TRBV10-3
CAISGGGKGTEAFF
>TRBJ2-7|TRBV7-9
CASSFTVYEQYF
>TRBJ2-1|TRBV15
CATRVQESSYNEQFF
>TRBJ1-2|TRBV11-2
CASSLDGTPLHGYTF
>TRBJ1-1|TRBV6-5
CASSPPGQGRTEAFF
>TRBJ1-5|TRBV12-3/TRBV12-4
CASSFRGNQPQHF
>TRBJ1-1|TRBV14
CASSRVLNTEAFF
>TRBJ1-2|TRBV7-9
CASSLETFSGYTF
>TRBJ2-1|TRBV5-1
CASSLSQGASSYNEQFF
>TRBJ1-4|TRBV12-5
CASGSDRAVERNEKLFF
>TRBJ2-2|TRBV19
CASSSAWTGELFF
>TRBJ2-2|TRBV7-2
CASSLAGRGSTGELFF
>TRBJ2-7|TRBV28
CASRPGQTYEQYF
>TRBJ1-4|TRBV20-1
CSARRDEKLFF
>TRBJ1-5|TRBV14
CASSPTGGNQPQHF
>TRBJ2-5|TRBV7-2
CASSLLPAERGGETQYF
>TRBJ1-1|TRBV18
CASSPTGPNTEAFF
>TRBJ2-5|TRBV19
CASNSAAQQTQYF
>TRBJ1-1|TRBV3-1/TRBV3-2
CASSQRTGLVAFF